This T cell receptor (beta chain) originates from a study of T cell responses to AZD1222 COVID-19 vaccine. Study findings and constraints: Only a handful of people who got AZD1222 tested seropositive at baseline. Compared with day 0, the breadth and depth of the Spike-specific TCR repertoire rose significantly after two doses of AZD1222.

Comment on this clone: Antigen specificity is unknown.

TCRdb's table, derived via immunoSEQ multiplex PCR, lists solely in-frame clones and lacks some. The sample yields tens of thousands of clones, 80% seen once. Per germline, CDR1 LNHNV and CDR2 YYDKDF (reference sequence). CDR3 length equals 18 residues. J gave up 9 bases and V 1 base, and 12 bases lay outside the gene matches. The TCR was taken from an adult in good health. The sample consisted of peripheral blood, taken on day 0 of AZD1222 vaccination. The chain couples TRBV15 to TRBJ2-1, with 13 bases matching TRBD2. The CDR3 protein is CATSRAPFTSGGEREQFF. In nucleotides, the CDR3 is TGTGCCACCAGCAGAGCACCCTTTACTAGCGGGGGGGAGCGTGAGCAGTTCTTC.